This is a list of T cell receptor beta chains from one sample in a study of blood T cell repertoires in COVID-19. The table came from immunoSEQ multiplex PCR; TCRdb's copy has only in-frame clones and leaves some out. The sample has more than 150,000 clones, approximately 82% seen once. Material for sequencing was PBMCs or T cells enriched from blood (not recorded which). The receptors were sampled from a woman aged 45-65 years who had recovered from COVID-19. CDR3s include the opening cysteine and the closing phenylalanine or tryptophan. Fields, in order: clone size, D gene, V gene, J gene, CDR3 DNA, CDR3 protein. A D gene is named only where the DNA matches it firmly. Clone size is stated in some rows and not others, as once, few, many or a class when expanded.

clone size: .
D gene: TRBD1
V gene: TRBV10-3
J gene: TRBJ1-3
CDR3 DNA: TGTGCCATCAGTGAGTCGGGACAGGGGGCGAACACCATATATTTT
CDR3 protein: CAISESGQGANTIYF

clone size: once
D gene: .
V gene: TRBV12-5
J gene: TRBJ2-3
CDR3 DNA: TGTGCTAGTGGTTTGGGGAGGACGGGAAGCACAGATACGCAGTATTTT
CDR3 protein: CASGLGRTGSTDTQYF

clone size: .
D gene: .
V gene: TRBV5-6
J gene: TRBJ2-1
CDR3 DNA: TGTGCCAGCCAAACTCCCGGGGAAAGTCAGTTCTTC
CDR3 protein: CASQTPGESQFF

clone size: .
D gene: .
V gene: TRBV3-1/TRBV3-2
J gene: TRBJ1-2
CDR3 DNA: TGTGCCAGCAGCACTCCTTTCGGTGACCCACGGCTAGGGAGGTTGGGTGGCTACACCTTC
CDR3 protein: CASSTPFGDPRLGRLGGYTF

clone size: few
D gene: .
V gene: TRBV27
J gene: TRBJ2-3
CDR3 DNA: TGTGCCAGCAGTTTATTTGGCACTATCACAGATACGCAGTATTTT
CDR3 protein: CASSLFGTITDTQYF

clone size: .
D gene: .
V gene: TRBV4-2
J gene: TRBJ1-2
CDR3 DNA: TGTGCCAGCAGCCTGGAGGGCGAATATGGCTACACCTTC
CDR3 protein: CASSLEGEYGYTF

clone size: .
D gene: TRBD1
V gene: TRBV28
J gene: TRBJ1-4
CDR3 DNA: TGTGCCAGCAGTTCATCCGGGACAGGGGCTGAAAAACTGTTTTTT
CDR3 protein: CASSSSGTGAEKLFF

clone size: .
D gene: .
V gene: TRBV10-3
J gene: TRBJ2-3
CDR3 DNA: TGTGCCATCAGTGATCAGGGGCCTTGGGCGGAAAATACGCAGTATTTT
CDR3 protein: CAISDQGPWAENTQYF

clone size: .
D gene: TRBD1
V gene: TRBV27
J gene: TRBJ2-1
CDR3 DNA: TGTGCCAGCAGTTCCGGGACAGGGGGCTCCTACAATGAGCAGTTCTTC
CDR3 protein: CASSSGTGGSYNEQFF

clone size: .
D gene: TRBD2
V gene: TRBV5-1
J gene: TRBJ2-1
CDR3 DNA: TGCGCCAGCAGCTCCGGGACTAGCACCGACAATGAGCAGTTCTTC
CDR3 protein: CASSSGTSTDNEQFF

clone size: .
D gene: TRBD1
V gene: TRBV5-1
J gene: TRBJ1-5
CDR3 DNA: TGCGCCAGCAGCCCGCGGACAGGGACTAATCAGCCCCAGCATTTT
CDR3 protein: CASSPRTGTNQPQHF

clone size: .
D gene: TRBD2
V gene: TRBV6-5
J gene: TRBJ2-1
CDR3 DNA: TGTGCCAGCACCATCGACAGCGGGAGATCATATGAGCAGTTCTTC
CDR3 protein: CASTIDSGRSYEQFF

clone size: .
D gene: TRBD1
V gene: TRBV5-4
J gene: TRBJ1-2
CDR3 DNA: TGTGCCAGCAGCCAGGGGACAGCGCGCTATGGCTACACCTTC
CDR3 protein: CASSQGTARYGYTF